Below, 20 T cell receptor beta chains from the same sample are listed, as sequenced in a study of blood T cell repertoires in COVID-19. Generated by immunoSEQ multiplex PCR, the TCRdb table keeps only in-frame clones and is missing some. The data show 120,000 to 150,000 clones, more than 80% seen once. Material for sequencing was peripheral blood. The receptors originated from a human donor in a cohort sampled during active COVID-19.

The rearrangement joins TRBV5-1 to TRBJ2-5; the D is unclear. This CDR3 has 14 residues. Germline values: CDR1 SGHRS, CDR2 YFSETQ. V lost 0 bases and J lost 4, with 10 bases in between. The CDR3 sequence is CASSLATETETQYF. The DNA for the CDR3 is TGCGCCAGCAGCTTGGCCACGGAGACAGAGACCCAGTACTTC.

The J gene is TRBJ1-1, the V gene TRBV5-4, with 7 bases matching TRBD1. The CDR3 extends over 15 amino acids. The junction had 3 bases not matched to a gene; V was cut back by 0 bases and J by 1 base. The germline V gene has CDR1 SGHNT and CDR2 YYREEE (reference sequence). CDR3 nucleotides: TGTGCCAGCAGCTTGGCGGCAGGGGGGAACACTGAAGCTTTCTTT. Translated, it gives CASSLAAGGNTEAFF.

This sequence joins TRBV4-2 and TRBJ1-1, with 7 bases matching TRBD1. Trimming removed 2 bases from V and 4 bases from J; junction bases left unmatched: 16. This CDR3 has 18 amino acids. CDR1 is LGHNA and CDR2 is YNFKEQ in the germline V gene. This CDR3 is CASSQYASGGQVFTEAFF. For the CDR3, the DNA is TGTGCCAGCAGCCAATACGCGTCCGGAGGACAGGTATTCACTGAAGCTTTCTTT.

V is TRBV7-8 and J is TRBJ1-1; D is uncertain. Trimming pared 1 base from V and 0 bases from J, leaving 12 bases between. Looked up from germline, CDR1 is SGHVS and CDR2 is FQNEAQ. The CDR3 runs to 16 residues. The CDR3 region has the DNA TGTGCCAGCAGCTTAGGAGGGCGAGTCATGAACACTGAAGCTTTCTTT. Its protein product is CASSLGGRVMNTEAFF.

The count of this clone is one. This chain joins TRBV3-1 (or the pseudogene TRBV3-2) and TRBJ2-5; TRBD1 matches at 9 bases. Losses at the gene ends were 4 bases for V and 4 bases for J; bases not matched to a gene: 10. The length of the CDR3 is 16 residues. The V gene's germline CDR1 is LGHDT and CDR2 YNNKEL (reference sequence). In DNA, the CDR3 is TGTGCCAGCAGCCCAGGGGTAGGGACAGGGCGAGAGACCCAGTACTTC. Amino acid sequence: CASSPGVGTGRETQYF.

The rearrangement uses TRBV6-1 and TRBJ2-3, with 9 nucleotides matching TRBD2. Germline trimming cut 3 bases from V and 6 bases from J; bases unmatched to any gene: 10. The germline V gene encodes CDR1 MNHNS and CDR2 SASEGT. This CDR3 is 16 amino acids long. CDR3 amino acids: CASSDAGGGGADTQYF. The CDR3 DNA reads TGTGCCAGCAGTGACGCCGGGGGCGGGGGGGCGGATACGCAGTATTTT.

The rearrangement uses TRBV6-5 and TRBJ1-3, with unresolved D. V lost 6 bases and J 0 bases, leaving 6 bases between the germline ends. There are 13 residues in the CDR3. Germline CDR1 is MNHEY and CDR2 is SVGAGI. The CDR3 reads CASRTNSGNTIYF. Here the CDR3 DNA reads TGTGCCAGCAGAACTAACTCTGGAAACACCATATATTTT.

The chain recombines TRBV5-1 with TRBJ1-2, with 10 positions matching TRBD1. With V trimmed by 3 bases and J by 8 bases, 4 bases remained unmatched. Per the germline V gene, CDR1 is SGHRS and CDR2 is YFSETQ. The CDR3 is 13 amino acids. The DNA for the CDR3 is TGCGCCAGCAGCTCCGGGACAGGGGACGGCTACACCTTC. This translates into CASSSGTGDGYTF.

As DNA, the CDR3 is TGTGCCACCAGCAGAGATAGTGCAGGGCCCCGGGAGCAGTACTTC. Protein sequence: CATSRDSAGPREQYF. The chain recombines TRBV15 with TRBJ2-7, with a weak D call TRBD1 (5 bases). V lost 0 bases and J 7 bases, leaving 16 bases between the germline ends. CDR1 and CDR2 from the germline V gene are LNHNV and YYDKDF (reference sequence). The CDR3 is made up of 15 amino acids. Together with reference TRBV15 and TRBJ2-7, the CDR3 gives the full variable domain: DAMVIQNPRYQVTQFGKPVTLSCSQTLNHNVMYWYQQKSSQAPKLLFHYYDKDFNNEADTPDNFQSRRPNTSFCFLDIRSPGLGDTAMYLCATSRDSAGPREQYFGPGTRLTVT.

The chain links TRBV19 to TRBJ2-7; no clear D. Germline CDR1 is LNHDA and CDR2 is SQIVND (reference sequence). This CDR3 region has 13 residues. V was pared by 5 bases and J by 0 bases, with 8 bases between. CDR3 sequence: CASSFGGSYEQYF. The CDR3 nucleotides read TGTGCCAGTAGTTTCGGCGGCTCCTACGAGCAGTACTTC.

This chain links TRBV9 with TRBJ1-6; no clear D gene. The CDR3 length is 13 residues. V was pared by 4 bases and J by 8 bases, with 10 bases between. The germline V gene encodes CDR1 SGDLS and CDR2 YYNGEE. CDR3 DNA: TGTGCCAGCAGCCCCGACGGGGATTCACCCCTCCACTTT. It is translated as CASSPDGDSPLHF.

The V call is TRBV5-6, the J call TRBJ1-6; possibly TRBD1 for D (5 bases). CDR1 and CDR2 (germline): SGHDT, YYEEEE. This CDR3 comprises 17 residues. V shed 4 bases and J shed 0 bases, with 14 bases lying between them. The CDR3 is CASSASGDSSYNSPLHF. CDR3 DNA: TGTGCCAGCAGCGCCTCGGGGGATAGCTCCTATAATTCACCCCTCCACTTT.

V usage is TRBV7-3 and J usage is TRBJ2-1, with 9 bases fitting TRBD2. Trimming cost V 1 base and J 4 bases; bases outside gene matches: 17. The CDR3 covers 20 residues. From germline, CDR1 is SGHTA and CDR2 FQGTGA. CDR3 nucleotide sequence: TGTGCCAGCAGCTTAATTCGGGGGACCGGATCTAGCGGGGATTACAATGAGCAGTTCTTC. The encoded protein is CASSLIRGTGSSGDYNEQFF.

The J gene is TRBJ1-2, the V gene TRBV30, with D unresolved. CDR1 is GTSNPN, CDR2 SVGIG, per germline (reference sequence). The V and J ends lost 0 bases and 2 bases respectively, with 10 bases between them. The CDR3 spans 14 residues. The CDR3 is CAWSVLGRNYGYTF. The CDR3 DNA sequence: TGTGCCTGGAGTGTACTCGGGAGAAACTATGGCTACACCTTC.

The sample holds a few counts of this clone. At the DNA level, this CDR3 is encoded by other sequences in the same sample as well. The chain carries TRBV7-2 and TRBJ2-6, with D perhaps matching TRBD2 (5 bases). This CDR3 spans 15 amino acids. Germline assignment: CDR1 SGHTA and CDR2 FQGNSA. The ends were cut back, 5 bases at V and 2 bases at J, with 10 bases in the middle. As DNA, the CDR3 is TGTGCCAGCAGCCTTCTAGCCGCTGGGGCCAACGTCCTGACTTTC. It codes for CASSLLAAGANVLTF.

For this clone: The junction differs from germline at one of its ends, possibly a read error. This chain connects TRBV5-1 to TRBJ2-2; 7 bases agree with TRBD1. Germline CDR1 and CDR2: SGHRS and YFSETQ. The CDR3 consists of 16 residues. CDR3 sequence reads: CASSRRQGKNPGELFF. CDR3 sequence (DNA): TGCGCCAGCAGTAGGCGACAGGGAAAGAACCCCGGGGAGCTGTTTTTT.

This chain joins TRBV5-4 and TRBJ2-7, with 8 positions matching TRBD1. CDR1 SGHNT and CDR2 YYREEE come from the germline V gene (reference sequence). Trimming at V came to 3 bases and at J to 0 bases, leaving 5 bases not matched to a gene. The CDR3 is 15 amino acids. CDR3 in DNA: TGTGCCAGCAGCTCGAGACAGGGGCGCTCCTACGAGCAGTACTTC. Its protein is CASSSRQGRSYEQYF.

The DNA of the CDR3 is TGTGCCAGTAGTATACTCCCAGGATCTAGCACAGATACGCAGTATTTT. This sequence encodes CASSILPGSSTDTQYF. This chain joins TRBV19 and TRBJ2-3; D gene uncertain. Germline lookup yields CDR1 LNHDA and CDR2 SQIVND (reference sequence). V was shortened by 2 bases and J by 0 bases, with 12 bases between the two germline ends. This CDR3 is 16 amino acids long.

V usage is TRBV6-6 and J usage is TRBJ1-2, with a possible D match to TRBD1 (6 bases). Germline lookup yields CDR1 MNHNY and CDR2 SVGAGI (reference sequence). There are 13 residues in the CDR3. Trimming removed 7 bases from V and 6 bases from J, with 15 bases in between. CDR3 nucleotides: TGTGCCAGCACCCCAAGGGGGGGCGATGGCTACACCTTC. Encoded protein: CASTPRGGDGYTF.

In this sample, this clone turned up many times. The J gene is TRBJ1-6, the V gene TRBV20-1; unclear D gene. Germline lookup yields CDR1 DFQATT and CDR2 SNEGSKA (reference sequence). CDR3 length: 11 residues. Trimming took off 4 bases at V and 9 bases at J, with 7 bases between the two ends. The CDR3 region has the DNA TGCAGTGCTACAGGAGGTTCACCCCTCCACTTT. Translating gives CSATGGSPLHF.